The clone carrying this T cell receptor beta chain was seen at least ten times. What it recognizes is unknown. Germline-derived CDR1 and CDR2 are DFQATT and SNEGSKA (reference sequence). This CDR3 is built from 14 residues. J was trimmed by 3 bases and V by 1 base; bases with no gene match: 0. Arm-PCR of CDR3 regions and iRepertoire HTBI primers were used to build TCR beta libraries. TCRdb re-called the multiplex PCR reads through MiXCR, storing one row per CDR3 protein. The repertoire has 390,000 or so distinct CDR3 sequences, about an eighth of them found once; the top ten carry 15% to 20%. Time point here: newly diagnosed GD, antithyroid drugs for less than 3 months. TCR sequences were obtained from RNA taken from PBMCs. Recruitment took place at an endocrinology department in Xi'an, China. This sample stems from a study of regulatory T cells in long-lasting Graves disease. The wider study: Under 3 months of antithyroid drugs had been taken by newly diagnosed Graves' patients. Study-level points and caveats: Few sampled subjects may have lowered accuracy.

These data were also filed under a second study, of T cells in Graves' hyperthyroidism and ophthalmopathy.

The sequence derives from a woman between 18 and 29 years old with Graves disease. V and J are TRBV20-1 and TRBJ2-2; the match to TRBD2 covers 9 bases. Sample: peripheral blood mononuclear cells (PBMCs), taken at new diagnosis, from a patient treated with antithyroid drugs. The CDR3 DNA follows: TGCAGTGCTAGAGGGACTAGCGACACCGGGGAGCTGTTTTTT. It codes for CSARGTSDTGELFF.